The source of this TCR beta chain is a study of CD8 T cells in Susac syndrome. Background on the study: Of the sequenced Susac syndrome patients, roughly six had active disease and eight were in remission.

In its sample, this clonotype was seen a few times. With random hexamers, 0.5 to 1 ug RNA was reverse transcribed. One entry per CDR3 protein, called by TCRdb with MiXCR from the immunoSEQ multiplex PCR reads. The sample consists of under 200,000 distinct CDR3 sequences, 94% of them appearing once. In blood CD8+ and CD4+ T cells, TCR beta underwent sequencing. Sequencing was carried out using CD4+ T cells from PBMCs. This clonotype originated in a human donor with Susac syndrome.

The CDR3 reads CASSFRGIHDQPQHF. DNA of the CDR3: TGTGCCAGCAGCTTTAGGGGGATCCATGATCAGCCCCAGCATTTT. This chain links TRBV5-6 with TRBJ1-5; TRBD1 is a possible D gene (6 bases). V was pared by 2 bases and J by 5 bases, with 14 bases between. CDR1 and CDR2 (germline): SGHDT, YYEEEE. CDR3 length: 15 residues.